A selection of T cell receptor beta chains follows, all from one sample in a study of somatic mutations in cytotoxic T cells in rheumatoid arthritis. Sequenced by immunoSEQ multiplex PCR; TCRdb stores in-frame clones only, minus some. In the table there are 15,000 or so clones, 65% to 85% of which are singletons. The source material was CD8+ T cells sorted from blood. These receptors were obtained from an adult with rheumatoid arthritis. CDR3s include the opening cysteine and the closing phenylalanine or tryptophan. D genes are given only for firm matches. Not every row has a clone size; where given, it reads once, few, many or a size class.

j_gene | abundance | v_gene | d_gene | CDR3aa
TRBJ1-2 | . | TRBV19 | . | CASSIDEIANYGYTF
TRBJ2-1 | few | TRBV9 | . | CASTGSQASYNEQFF
TRBJ2-7 | . | TRBV2 | TRBD1 | CASSVNRGPTYEQYF
TRBJ2-7 | . | TRBV7-6 | . | CASSPGPGGVGEQYF
TRBJ2-7 | . | TRBV5-4 | TRBD1 | CATGDRDIEQYF
TRBJ2-4 | . | TRBV20-1 | . | CGGWSGNIQYF
TRBJ1-3 | . | TRBV10-3 | . | CAIKAGSGNTIYF
TRBJ2-3 | . | TRBV28 | . | CASTPPAQRGTDTQYF
TRBJ2-5 | . | TRBV19 | TRBD1 | CASSMTGATQETQYF
TRBJ1-1 | . | TRBV10-2 | TRBD1 | CASSLTTGLLAEAFF
TRBJ1-2 | . | TRBV11-1 | . | CASSLSGVYGYTF
TRBJ2-7 | . | TRBV19 | . | CASSILSGLGYEQYF
TRBJ1-2 | few | TRBV7-9 | . | CASSHRADYGYTF
TRBJ2-5 | . | TRBV27 | TRBD1 | CASSYSTGLETQYF